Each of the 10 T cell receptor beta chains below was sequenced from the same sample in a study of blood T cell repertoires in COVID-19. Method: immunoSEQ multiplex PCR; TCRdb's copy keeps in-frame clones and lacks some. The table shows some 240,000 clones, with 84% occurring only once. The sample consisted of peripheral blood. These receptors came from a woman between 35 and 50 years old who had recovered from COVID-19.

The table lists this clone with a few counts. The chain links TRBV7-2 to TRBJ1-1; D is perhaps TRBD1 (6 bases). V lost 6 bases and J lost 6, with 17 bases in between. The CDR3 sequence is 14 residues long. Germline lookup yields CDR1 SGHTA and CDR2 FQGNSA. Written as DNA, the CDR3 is TGTGCCAGCAGGAGGGGGGGATCATACCCTGAAGCTTTCTTT. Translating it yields CASRRGGSYPEAFF.

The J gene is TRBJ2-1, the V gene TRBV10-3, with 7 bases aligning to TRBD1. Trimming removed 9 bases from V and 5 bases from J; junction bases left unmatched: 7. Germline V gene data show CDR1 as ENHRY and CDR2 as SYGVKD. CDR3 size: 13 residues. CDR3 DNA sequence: TGTGCCATTGCCGGGACAGAAAACAATGAGCAGTTCTTC. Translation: CAIAGTENNEQFF.

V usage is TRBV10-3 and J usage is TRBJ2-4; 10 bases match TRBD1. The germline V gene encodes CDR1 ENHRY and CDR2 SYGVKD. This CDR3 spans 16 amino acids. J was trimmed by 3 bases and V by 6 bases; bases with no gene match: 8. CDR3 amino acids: CAISDRDRGNKNIQYF. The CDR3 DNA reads TGTGCCATCAGCGACCGGGACAGGGGTAACAAAAACATTCAGTACTTC.

CDR3 in amino acids: CAWKEGQGYEQYF. In DNA, the CDR3 is TGTGCCTGGAAGGAGGGACAGGGCTACGAGCAGTACTTC. The chain joins TRBV30 to TRBJ2-7; 9 positions agree with TRBD1. The CDR3 totals 13 residues. Germline V gene data show CDR1 as GTSNPN and CDR2 as SVGIG (reference sequence). J was trimmed by 3 bases and V by 4 bases; bases with no gene match: 4.

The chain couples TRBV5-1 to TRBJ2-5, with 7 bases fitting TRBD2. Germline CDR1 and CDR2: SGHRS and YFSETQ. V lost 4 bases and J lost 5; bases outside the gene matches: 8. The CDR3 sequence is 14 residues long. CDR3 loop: CASSQKVGGETQYF. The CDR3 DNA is TGCGCCAGCAGCCAGAAGGTGGGAGGGGAGACCCAGTACTTC.

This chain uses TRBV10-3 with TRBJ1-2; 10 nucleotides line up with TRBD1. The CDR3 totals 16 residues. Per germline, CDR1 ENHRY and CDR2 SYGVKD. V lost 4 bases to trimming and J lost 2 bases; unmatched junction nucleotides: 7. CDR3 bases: TGTGCCATCAGTGGGACAGGGGGTGATTTAAACTATGGCTACACCTTC. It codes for CAISGTGGDLNYGYTF.

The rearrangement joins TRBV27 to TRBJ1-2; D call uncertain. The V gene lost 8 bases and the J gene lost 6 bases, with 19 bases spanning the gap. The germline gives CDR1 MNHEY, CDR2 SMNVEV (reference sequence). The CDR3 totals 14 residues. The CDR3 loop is CASGRRNPLDGYTF. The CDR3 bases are TGTGCCAGCGGCAGGCGAAACCCCTTGGATGGCTACACCTTC.

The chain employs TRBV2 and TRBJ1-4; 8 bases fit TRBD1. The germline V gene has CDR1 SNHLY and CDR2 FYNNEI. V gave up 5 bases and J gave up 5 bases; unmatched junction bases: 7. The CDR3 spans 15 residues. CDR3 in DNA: TGTGCCAGCAGTACAGACAGGGGACCGAATGAAAAACTGTTTTTT. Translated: CASSTDRGPNEKLFF.

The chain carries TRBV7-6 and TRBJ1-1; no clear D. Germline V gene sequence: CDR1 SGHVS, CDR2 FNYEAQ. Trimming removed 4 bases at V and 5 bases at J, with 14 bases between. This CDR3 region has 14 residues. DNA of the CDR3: TGTGCCAGCAGCTCGGGCCGGGGTCGGACTGAAGCTTTCTTT. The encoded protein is CASSSGRGRTEAFF.

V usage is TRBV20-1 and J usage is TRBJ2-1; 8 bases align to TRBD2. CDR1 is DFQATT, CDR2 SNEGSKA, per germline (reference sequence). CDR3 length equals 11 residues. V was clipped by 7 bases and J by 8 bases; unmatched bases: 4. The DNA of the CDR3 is TGCAGTGTAGCGGGGTGGGATGAGCAGTTCTTC. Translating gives CSVAGWDEQFF.